The sequence of this T cell receptor beta chain was determined in a study of T-cell memory formation after mild COVID-19. About the study: TCR clusters were largely donor specific.

5'RACE primed from the constant segment yielded TCR alpha and TCR beta cDNA libraries bearing sample barcodes and UMIs. TCRdb reanalysed the 5' RACE reads using MiXCR and keeps one entry per CDR3 protein. The data show approximately 500,000 distinct CDR3 sequences, around a quarter seen once. V was trimmed by 0 bases and J by 7 bases, leaving 8 bases between them. This CDR3 region has 14 residues. Germline assignment: CDR1 SGHRS and CDR2 YFSETQ. Whole-study results and caveats: Some clones that responded were present in memory (sampled pre-infection), which suggests cross-reactive memory joined. While clones contracting from day 15 to 85 were balanced between CD4 and CD8, later expanders leaned CD4+.

This clonotype was recorded a few times. Antigen specificity is unknown. The J gene is TRBJ1-6, the V gene TRBV5-1; the D is unclear. The sample was PBMCs or a T cell subset sorted from them (not recorded which). This TCR was sampled from an adult woman who had mild COVID-19 (a few samples of this study predate the infection). Cell type and time point are not known. This chain's CDR3 is CASSLGQQNSPLHF. CDR3 DNA: TGCGCCAGCAGCTTGGGACAACAAAATTCACCCCTCCACTTT. The whole variable domain, remainder taken from reference TRBV5-1 and TRBJ1-6, is KAGVTQTPRYLIKTRGQQVTLSCSPISGHRSVSWYQQTPGQGLQFLFEYFSETQRNKGNFPGRFSGRQFSNSRSEMNVSTLELGDSALYLCASSLGQQNSPLHFGNGTRLTVT.